Listed below are T cell receptor beta chains from one sample, sequenced in a study of blood T cell repertoires in COVID-19. Assay used: immunoSEQ multiplex PCR; TCRdb lists only in-frame clones, some missing. The table records about 200,000 clones, 89% of them present only once. The material sequenced was peripheral blood. The receptors were sampled from a woman in her thirties or forties with acute or convalescent COVID-19. Each CDR3 is given with its conserved first and last residue. D genes are given only for firm matches. The listing skips clone size in some rows; elsewhere it reads once, few, many or a size class.

>TRBV7-2|NA|TRBJ1-1|NA
CASSSQTGLNTEAFF
TGTGCCAGCAGCTCTCAGACAGGACTGAACACTGAAGCTTTCTTT
>TRBV5-6|NA|TRBJ1-1|TRBD1
CASSPYLPGTGDWGTEAFF
TGTGCCAGCAGCCCCTACTTACCCGGGACAGGGGATTGGGGCACTGAAGCTTTCTTT
>TRBV12-3/TRBV12-4|NA|TRBJ1-2|NA
CASSQTVRNF
TGTGCCAGCAGCCAGACAGTGAGAAACTTC
>TRBV6-5|few|TRBJ1-2|NA
CASKSQGNYGYTF
TGTGCCAGCAAGTCACAGGGAAACTATGGCTACACCTTC
>TRBV4-2|NA|TRBJ1-1|NA
CASSQDLAMNTEAFF
TGTGCCAGCAGCCAAGATCTGGCAATGAACACTGAAGCTTTCTTT
>TRBV6-5|NA|TRBJ1-1|NA
CASSDGGVNTEAFF
TGTGCCAGCAGCGACGGAGGGGTGAACACTGAAGCTTTCTTT
>TRBV6-5|NA|TRBJ1-1|NA
CASSYTSHTLTEAFF
TGTGCCAGCAGTTATACGTCCCACACCCTCACTGAAGCTTTCTTT
>TRBV19|few|TRBJ1-5|TRBD1
CASSIFGQAISNQPQHF
TGTGCCAGTAGTATCTTCGGACAGGCGATTAGCAATCAGCCCCAGCATTTT
>TRBV18|once|TRBJ2-3|NA
CASSPKTGPDTQYF
TGTGCCAGCTCACCGAAGACAGGCCCAGATACGCAGTATTTT
>TRBV6-5|NA|TRBJ1-2|TRBD1
CASSYATGGYGYTF
TGTGCCAGCAGTTACGCTACAGGGGGCTATGGCTACACCTTC
>TRBV18|NA|TRBJ1-5|TRBD1
CASSPTGDGNQPQHF
TGTGCCAGCTCTCCGACAGGGGATGGAAATCAGCCCCAGCATTTT
>TRBV2|NA|TRBJ2-5|TRBD1
CASSGTGGLRETQYF
TGTGCCAGCAGTGGGACAGGGGGCCTTAGAGAGACCCAGTACTTC
>TRBV2|NA|TRBJ1-5|NA
CASSETGGSNQPQHF
TGTGCCAGCAGTGAAACGGGGGGCAGCAATCAGCCCCAGCATTTT
>TRBV30|once|TRBJ2-3|NA
CAWSPGQRGSTDTQYF
TGTGCCTGGAGTCCGGGCCAGAGGGGGTCCACAGATACGCAGTATTTT
>TRBV19|NA|TRBJ2-3|TRBD1
CASTPGGHTDTQYF
TGTGCCAGTACCCCAGGGGGTCACACAGATACGCAGTATTTT
>TRBV9|NA|TRBJ2-5|NA
CASSVGGGKTQYF
TGTGCCAGCAGCGTAGGGGGCGGGAAGACCCAGTACTTC
>TRBV5-1|NA|TRBJ1-2|TRBD1
CASGQGATPGYGYTF
TGCGCCAGCGGACAGGGGGCTACTCCGGGCTATGGCTACACCTTC
>TRBV12-5|NA|TRBJ2-1|NA
CASGFGSYNEQFF
TGTGCTAGTGGTTTCGGCTCCTACAATGAGCAGTTCTTC